These 16 T cell receptor beta chains were sequenced from one sample in a study of cytomegalovirus exposure and HLA in healthy donors. The protocol was immunoSEQ multiplex PCR, while the TCRdb copy is restricted to in-frame clones and leaves out a portion. The table lists about 88,000 clones, about four fifths of them singletons, with roughly an eighth in the top ten. Specimen: PBMCs. The receptors originated from a woman aged 18-29 years in good health and CMV-seropositive.

This chain links TRBV13 with TRBJ1-1; D uncertain. Trimming removed 2 bases from V and 2 bases from J, with 12 bases in between. CDR1 PRHDT and CDR2 FYEKMQ come from the germline V gene (reference sequence). The CDR3 length is 15 residues. The CDR3 nucleotides are TGTGCCAGCAGCTTAAGGAGCTCCCCTAACACTGAAGCTTTCTTT. This encodes CASSLRSSPNTEAFF. Drawing the rest from reference TRBV13 and TRBJ1-1, the complete variable domain is AAGVIQSPRHLIKEKRETATLKCYPIPRHDTVYWYQQGPGQDPQFLISFYEKMQSDKGSIPDRFSAQQFSDYHSELNMSSLELGDSALYFCASSLRSSPNTEAFFGQGTRLTVV.

This sequence joins TRBV10-3 and TRBJ1-1; 11 bases agree with TRBD1. Germline CDR1 ENHRY, CDR2 SYGVKD. This CDR3 has 14 amino acids. Trimming at V came to 3 bases and at J to 5 bases, leaving 2 bases not matched to a gene. The CDR3 reads CAISEGTGGTEAFF. The CDR3 DNA reads as TGTGCCATCAGTGAAGGGACAGGGGGTACTGAAGCTTTCTTT.

J is TRBJ2-5 and V is TRBV5-6; TRBD2 aligns across 13 bases. This CDR3 spans 19 amino acids. The trim removed 0 bases at V and 5 bases at J, leaving 13 bases unmatched. Germline CDR1 reads SGHDT; CDR2 reads YYEEEE. The CDR3 loop is CASSLGPSTSGGAGETQYF. In nucleotides, the CDR3 is TGTGCCAGCAGCTTGGGCCCCTCTACTAGCGGGGGGGCTGGGGAGACCCAGTACTTC.

V gene TRBV9 combines with J gene TRBJ2-1; 8 bases fit TRBD2. Germline loops: CDR1 SGDLS, CDR2 YYNGEE. The CDR3 is 15 residues long. V shed 3 bases, J shed 4 bases, and the junction held 6 bases outside the gene matches. In DNA form, the CDR3 reads TGTGCCAGCAGCGACCTAGCGGGTTCTTACAATGAGCAGTTCTTC. It encodes CASSDLAGSYNEQFF.

This sequence joins TRBV5-5 and TRBJ1-4; 7 nucleotides match TRBD1. Germline values: CDR1 SGHKS, CDR2 YYEKEE (reference sequence). This CDR3 has 14 amino acids. V dropped 3 bases and J dropped 6; count of bases not matched to a gene: 5. CDR3 sequence: CASSSGQLDEKLFF. The CDR3 DNA sequence: TGTGCCAGCAGCTCGGGACAGCTTGATGAAAAACTGTTTTTT. The complete variable domain, with remaining parts taken from reference TRBV5-5 and TRBJ1-4, reads DAGVTQSPTHLIKTRGQQVTLRCSPISGHKSVSWYQQVLGQGPQFIFQYYEKEERGRGNFPDRFSARQFPNYSSELNVNALLLGDSALYLCASSSGQLDEKLFFGSGTQLSVL.

The gene calls are TRBV4-2 and TRBJ1-3; D is unresolved. The V and J ends lost 0 bases and 0 bases respectively, with 12 bases between them. The CDR3 covers 17 residues. Germline CDR1 is LGHNA and CDR2 is YNFKEQ. The CDR3 is CASSQDPHPSSGNTIYF. The CDR3 DNA sequence: TGTGCCAGCAGCCAAGATCCGCACCCGAGCTCTGGAAACACCATATATTTT.

CDR3: CASSYNQPQHF. CDR3 DNA sequence: TGTGCCAGCAGTTACAATCAGCCCCAGCATTTT. The V call is TRBV2, the J call TRBJ1-5, with D uncertain. Trimming stripped 5 bases from V and 3 bases from J, with 2 bases between. Germline V gene lookup returns CDR1 SNHLY and CDR2 FYNNEI. The CDR3 totals 11 residues.

The chain carries TRBV9 and TRBJ1-4; 10 nucleotides align to TRBD1. V dropped 4 bases and J dropped 8; count of bases not matched to a gene: 17. This CDR3 comprises 18 residues. CDR1 and CDR2 from the germline V gene are SGDLS and YYNGEE. CDR3 residues: CASSSLPGQGTTREKLFF. The DNA of the CDR3 is TGTGCCAGCAGCTCACTGCCGGGACAGGGGACTACGAGGGAAAAACTGTTTTTT.

This rearrangement joins TRBV2 to TRBJ1-1, with 12 bases fitting TRBD1. Per germline, CDR1 SNHLY and CDR2 FYNNEI. Unmatched junction bases numbered 21, after V lost 3 bases and J lost 4 bases. This CDR3 comprises 21 residues. CDR3 amino acids: CASSDKGAGGGQGASATEAFF. CDR3 in DNA: TGTGCCAGCAGTGATAAGGGGGCCGGGGGGGGACAGGGGGCTTCGGCCACTGAAGCTTTCTTT. Together with reference TRBV2 and TRBJ1-1, the CDR3 gives the full variable domain: EPEVTQTPSHQVTQMGQEVILRCVPISNHLYFYWYRQILGQKVEFLVSFYNNEISEKSEIFDDQFSVERPDGSNFTLKIRSTKLEDSAMYFCASSDKGAGGGQGASATEAFFGQGTRLTVV.

This clone was seen only a few times. The chain links TRBV28 to TRBJ2-6, with D possibly matching TRBD1 (6 bases). V was pared by 5 bases and J by 0 bases, with 11 bases between. Germline V gene lookup returns CDR1 MDHEN and CDR2 SYDVKM. The CDR3 spans 16 residues. This CDR3 is CASSAGQYSGANVLTF. Written as DNA, the CDR3 is TGTGCCAGCAGTGCAGGACAGTACTCTGGGGCCAACGTCCTGACTTTC.

The rearrangement joins TRBV14 to TRBJ1-2; TRBD1 might be the D (5 bases). CDR1 and CDR2 from the germline V gene are SGHDN and FVKESK. The V end lost 1 base, the J end lost 7 bases, and 7 bases lay between the germline ends. The CDR3 has 12 amino acids. CDR3: CASSQGGFGYTF. The CDR3 DNA reads TGTGCCAGCAGCCAAGGGGGCTTTGGCTACACCTTC.

The V call is TRBV28, the J call TRBJ1-3, with TRBD1 identical over 7 bases. V lost 5 bases to trimming and J lost 0 bases; unmatched junction nucleotides: 7. Germline CDR1 MDHEN, CDR2 SYDVKM. This CDR3 has 16 residues. Written as DNA, the CDR3 is TGTGCCAGCAGTGCAGGAGACAGGGCCTCTGGAAACACCATATATTTT. It encodes CASSAGDRASGNTIYF. Together with reference TRBV28 and TRBJ1-3, the CDR3 gives the full variable domain: DVKVTQSSRYLVKRTGEKVFLECVQDMDHENMFWYRQDPGLGLRLIYFSYDVKMKEKGDIPEGYSVSREKKERFSLILESASTNQTSMYLCASSAGDRASGNTIYFGEGSWLTVV.

The chain links TRBV10-1 to TRBJ1-3; TRBD1 agrees at 7 bases. V shed 3 bases, J shed 2 bases, and the junction held 4 bases outside the gene matches. CDR1 is WNHNN and CDR2 is SYGVQD in the germline V gene (reference sequence). The CDR3 length is 15 residues. The CDR3 is CASSDLQGPGNTIYF. CDR3 nucleotide sequence: TGCGCCAGCAGTGATCTACAGGGGCCTGGAAACACCATATATTTT.

The chain carries TRBV27 and TRBJ1-1, with 9 bases identical to TRBD1. Per germline, CDR1 MNHEY and CDR2 SMNVEV (reference sequence). V lost 3 bases, J lost 1 base, and 6 bases stayed unmatched. CDR3 size: 16 residues. This chain's CDR3 is CASSLSGTGWNTEAFF. Written as DNA, the CDR3 is TGTGCCAGCAGTTTGTCCGGGACAGGGTGGAACACTGAAGCTTTCTTT.

The V call is TRBV6-5, the J call TRBJ2-5, with D uncertain. V lost 4 bases, J lost 1 base, and 7 bases lay in between. CDR1 is MNHEY, CDR2 SVGAGI, per germline. The CDR3 loop spans 13 amino acids. CDR3 bases: TGTGCCAGCAGTTTGACAAGCCAAGAGACCCAGTACTTC. Protein sequence: CASSLTSQETQYF.

DNA for the CDR3: TGTGCCAGCAGTTTAGAGGACAGCTATAATTCACCCCTCCACTTT. Amino acids: CASSLEDSYNSPLHF. The chain employs TRBV6-5 and TRBJ1-6, with a possible D match to TRBD1 (6 bases). The CDR3 has 15 amino acids. V lost 4 bases and J lost 3, with 10 bases in between. Germline V gene sequence: CDR1 MNHEY, CDR2 SVGAGI.